This passage covers 14 T cell receptor beta chains from one sample sequenced in a study of regulatory T cells in long-lasting Graves disease. Time point indicated: newly diagnosed GD, antithyroid drugs for less than 3 months. RNA extracted from PBMCs served as the sequencing template. According to the study, TCR beta libraries were built with iRepertoire HTBI primers and CDR3-region Arm-PCR. TCRdb redid the calling of the multiplex PCR reads with MiXCR, one entry per CDR3 protein. The table shows 300,000 to 450,000 distinct CDR3 sequences, with roughly 15% occurring only once. Sample: peripheral blood mononuclear cells (PBMCs), taken at new diagnosis, from a patient treated with antithyroid drugs. These receptors all stem from a female donor with Graves disease.

Comment on this clonotype: A much larger clonotype is one base distant, so this may be a read error. This likely comes from a read error, as the CDR3 has no conserved phenylalanine or tryptophan at its end. The chain is built from TRBV13 and TRBJ2-1, with TRBD1 matching 8 bases. From germline, CDR1 is PRHDT and CDR2 FYEKMQ (reference sequence). Trimming cost V 8 bases and J 3 bases; bases outside gene matches: 6. The CDR3 contains 14 residues. In nucleotides, the CDR3 is TGTGCCAGCGTTCAGGGGGCTTTCTACAATGAGCAGTTCTCC. The encoded protein is CASVQGAFYNEQFS.

The V gene is TRBV14, the J gene TRBJ1-2; D might be TRBD1 (5 bases). The ends were cut back, 3 bases at V and 8 bases at J, with 19 bases in the middle. This CDR3 contains 15 residues. Germline CDR1 reads SGHDN; CDR2 reads FVKESK. The CDR3 sequence: CASSQGRSDQRGYTF. As DNA, the CDR3 is TGTGCCAGCAGCCAGGGGCGATCGGACCAACGGGGCTACACCTTC.

This clonotype was seen many times. V is TRBV24-1 and J is TRBJ2-7, with 9 nucleotides matching TRBD1. Germline-derived CDR1 and CDR2 are KGHDR and SFDVKD. Trimming cost V 4 bases and J 3 bases; bases outside gene matches: 6. The CDR3 consists of 15 residues. CDR3 sequence: CATSDTRQGGYEQYF. The CDR3 nucleotides read TGTGCCACCAGTGACACCAGACAGGGGGGCTACGAGCAGTACTTC.

The J gene is TRBJ1-4, the V gene TRBV3-1, with D possibly being TRBD1 (6 bases). The CDR3 is made up of 14 amino acids. The germline V gene encodes CDR1 LGHDT and CDR2 YNNKEL (reference sequence). The V end lost 4 bases, the J end lost 0 bases, and 6 bases lay between the germline ends. CDR3 protein: CASSRQATNEKLFF. The CDR3 coding sequence is TGTGCCAGCAGCCGACAGGCAACTAATGAAAAACTGTTTTTT.

The gene calls are TRBV19 and TRBJ2-5; D tentatively fits TRBD1 or TRBD2 (5 bases each). Germline CDR1 LNHDA, CDR2 SQIVND (reference sequence). This CDR3 spans 15 amino acids. The V end lost 1 base, the J end lost 1 base, and 10 bases lay between the germline ends. CDR3 protein: CASSIGGRGQETQYF. The DNA of the CDR3 is TGTGCCAGTAGTATAGGGGGACGGGGCCAAGAGACCCAGTACTTC. The full variable domain, completed using reference TRBV19 and TRBJ2-5, is DGGITQSPKYLFRKEGQNVTLSCEQNLNHDAMYWYRQDPGQGLRLIYYSQIVNDFQKGDIAEGYSVSREKKESFPLTVTSAQKNPTAFYLCASSIGGRGQETQYFGPGTRLLVL.

This rearrangement joins TRBV24-1 to TRBJ2-5; 7 nucleotides match TRBD2. J was trimmed by 7 bases and V by 1 base; bases with no gene match: 11. The CDR3 loop spans 16 amino acids. From germline, CDR1 is KGHDR and CDR2 SFDVKD. The CDR3 region is CATSDFPRGRVVTQYF. The CDR3 bases are TGTGCCACCAGTGATTTCCCCAGAGGGAGGGTGGTGACCCAGTACTTC.

A remark on this clonotype: This likely traces to a read error, being one base from a far larger clone. The V call is TRBV7-2, the J call TRBJ2-1, with TRBD1 as a possible D gene (5 bases). Trimming pared 2 bases from V and 10 bases from J, leaving 21 bases between. The V gene's germline CDR1 is SGHTA and CDR2 FQGNSA. This CDR3 contains 16 residues. CDR3 protein: CASSLSIGRGSYEQFF. CDR3 DNA: TGTGCCAGCAGCTTATCGATAGGTAGGGGATCCTACGAGCAGTTCTTC.

This clonotype was seen many times. The CDR3 protein is CATPTGALEGYTF. CDR3 DNA: TGTGCCACCCCGACAGGGGCCTTGGAGGGCTACACCTTC. The chain recombines TRBV2 with TRBJ1-2, with 8 bases matching TRBD1. J gave up 8 bases and V 10 bases, and 12 bases lay outside the gene matches. CDR1 and CDR2 (germline): SNHLY, FYNNEI. The CDR3 has 13 amino acids.

This clonotype was found many times. The gene calls are TRBV20-1 and TRBJ2-5; 8 nucleotides agree with TRBD1. Germline CDR1 and CDR2: DFQATT and SNEGSKA (reference sequence). This CDR3 contains 14 residues. With V trimmed by 3 bases and J by 4 bases, 7 bases remained unmatched. In nucleotides, the CDR3 is TGCAGTGCTAGTGACAGGGGCCCTGGAGAGACCCAGTACTTC. Amino acid sequence: CSASDRGPGETQYF.

This clonotype was detected many times. This chain links TRBV28 with TRBJ1-2, with 7 bases aligning to TRBD1. Germline V gene lookup returns CDR1 MDHEN and CDR2 SYDVKM. CDR3 size: 14 residues. V lost 6 bases to trimming and J lost 6 bases; unmatched junction nucleotides: 10. The CDR3 DNA reads TGTGCCAGCAGAAGAACCGGGACAGCGGATGGCTACACCTTC. Residues: CASRRTGTADGYTF.

In this sample, this clonotype turned up a few times. This rearrangement joins TRBV6-2 or TRBV6-3 to TRBJ2-3; D is perhaps TRBD2 (5 bases). Germline values: CDR1 MNHEY, CDR2 SVGEGT. Trimming removed 10 bases from V and 4 bases from J, with 18 bases in between. This CDR3 comprises 14 residues. CDR3 region: CANSYSGGADTQYF. The CDR3 bases are TGTGCCAACAGCTACTCAGGAGGCGCAGATACGCAGTATTTT.

The table lists this clonotype with a few counts. V usage is TRBV4-1 and J usage is TRBJ1-5; 7 bases match TRBD1. In germline, CDR1 is MGHRA, CDR2 YSYEKL. V gave up 1 base and J gave up 6 bases; unmatched junction bases: 6. The CDR3 runs 15 residues. The CDR3 sequence: CASSQAVRGLQPQHF. The DNA for the CDR3 is TGCGCCAGCAGCCAAGCAGTAAGGGGGCTTCAGCCCCAGCATTTT.

This clonotype occurred many times. The chain recombines TRBV28 with TRBJ1-1; D is possibly TRBD1 (5 bases). The CDR3 loop spans 13 amino acids. Germline CDR1 reads MDHEN; CDR2 reads SYDVKM. The ends were cut back, 3 bases at V and 3 bases at J, with 8 bases in the middle. The CDR3 DNA reads as TGTGCCAGCAGTTTGGGACCCTACACTGAAGCTTTCTTT. Amino acid sequence: CASSLGPYTEAFF.

This chain uses TRBV2 with TRBJ1-1, with 10 positions matching TRBD1. With V trimmed by 4 bases and J by 5 bases, 4 bases remained unmatched. CDR1 is SNHLY and CDR2 is FYNNEI in the germline V gene. The CDR3 covers 14 residues. In DNA form, the CDR3 reads TGTGCCAGCAGTGGACAGGGGGCGCTTACTGAAGCTTTCTTT. Its protein is CASSGQGALTEAFF.